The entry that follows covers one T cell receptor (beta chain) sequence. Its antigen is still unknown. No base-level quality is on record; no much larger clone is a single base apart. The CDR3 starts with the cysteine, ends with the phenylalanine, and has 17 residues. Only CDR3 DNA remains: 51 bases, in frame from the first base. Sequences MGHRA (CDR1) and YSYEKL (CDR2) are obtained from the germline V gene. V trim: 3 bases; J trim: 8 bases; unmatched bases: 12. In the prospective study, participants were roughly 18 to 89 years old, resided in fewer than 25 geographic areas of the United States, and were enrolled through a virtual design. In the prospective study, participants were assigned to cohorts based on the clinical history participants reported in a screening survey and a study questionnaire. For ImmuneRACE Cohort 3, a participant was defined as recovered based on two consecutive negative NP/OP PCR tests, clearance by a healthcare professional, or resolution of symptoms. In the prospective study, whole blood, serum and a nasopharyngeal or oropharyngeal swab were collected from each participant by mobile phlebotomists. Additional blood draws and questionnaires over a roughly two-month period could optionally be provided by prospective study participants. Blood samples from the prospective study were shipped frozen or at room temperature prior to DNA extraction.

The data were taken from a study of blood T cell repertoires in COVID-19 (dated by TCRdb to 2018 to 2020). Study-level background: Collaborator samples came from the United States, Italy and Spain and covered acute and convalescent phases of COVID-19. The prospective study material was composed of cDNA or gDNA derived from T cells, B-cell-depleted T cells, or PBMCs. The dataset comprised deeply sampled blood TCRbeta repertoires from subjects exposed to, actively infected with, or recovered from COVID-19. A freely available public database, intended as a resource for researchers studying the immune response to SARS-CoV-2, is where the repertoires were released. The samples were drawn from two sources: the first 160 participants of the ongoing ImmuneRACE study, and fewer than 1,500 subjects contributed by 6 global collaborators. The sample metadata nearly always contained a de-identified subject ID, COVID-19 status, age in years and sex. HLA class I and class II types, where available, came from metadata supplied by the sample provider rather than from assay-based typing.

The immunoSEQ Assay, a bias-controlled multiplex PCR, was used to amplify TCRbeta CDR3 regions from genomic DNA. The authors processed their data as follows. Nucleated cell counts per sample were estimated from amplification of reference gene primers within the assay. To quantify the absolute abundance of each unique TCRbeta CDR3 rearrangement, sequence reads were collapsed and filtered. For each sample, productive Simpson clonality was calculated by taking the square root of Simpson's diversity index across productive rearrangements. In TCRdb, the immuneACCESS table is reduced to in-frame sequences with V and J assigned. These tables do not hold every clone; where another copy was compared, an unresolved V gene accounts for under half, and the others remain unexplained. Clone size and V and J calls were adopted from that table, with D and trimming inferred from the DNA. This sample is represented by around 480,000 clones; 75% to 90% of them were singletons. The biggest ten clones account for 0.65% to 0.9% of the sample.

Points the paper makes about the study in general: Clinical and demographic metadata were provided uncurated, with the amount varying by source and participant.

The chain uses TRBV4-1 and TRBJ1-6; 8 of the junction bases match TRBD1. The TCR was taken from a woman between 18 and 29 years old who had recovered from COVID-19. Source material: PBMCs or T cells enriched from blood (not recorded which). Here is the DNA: TGCGCCAGCAGCCATCCCCGGACAGGGCCCCTCGATTCACCCCTCCACTTT. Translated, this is CASSHPRTGPLDSPLHF.